This TCR beta chain was sequenced for a study of blood T cells in healthy people across ages. The study drew donors from healthy Caucasian individuals in Russia aged 6 to 90. The study's findings and limits: Naive and antigen-experienced cells were not separated, limiting conclusive comparison.

The use of a sample-barcoded 5' primer and a J-beta primer mix characterized a second PCR of about 7 to 12 cycles. TCRdb fed the 5' RACE reads into MiXCR, producing one record per CDR3 protein. The sample yields 1.6 million or so distinct CDR3 sequences, roughly a third seen once. Concerning this clonotype itself: Antigen specificity is unknown.

CDR1 and CDR2 from the germline V gene are MGHDK and SYGVNS. The CDR3 contains 14 residues. The V gene end was trimmed by 4 bases and the J gene end by 4 bases; junction bases not matched to a gene: 7. J is TRBJ2-7 and V is TRBV25-1; 7 bases map to TRBD2. The clonotype was recovered from a woman in her twenties or thirties in good health. The source material was blood. CDR3 amino acids: CASSVRRESYEQYF. The CDR3, as DNA: TGTGCCAGCAGTGTACGGCGGGAGAGTTACGAGCAGTACTTC.